The 25 T cell receptor beta chains presented below share a single source sample, sequenced in a study of OX40 agonist ivuxolimab in advanced cancers. Library generation was performed with the immunoSEQ multiplex PCR assay. In TCRdb, the immuneACCESS table is reduced to in-frame sequences with V and J assigned. These tables do not hold every clone; where another copy was compared, an unresolved V gene accounts for under half, and the others remain unexplained. Recorded for this sample are about 79,000 clones; 75% to 95% of them occurred a single time. Around 6.5% of the sample is in the top ten clones. The input for sequencing was CD4+ or CD8+ T cells sorted from blood, taken in a trial of the OX40 agonist ivuxolimab. The receptors come from an adult with an advanced solid tumor such as melanoma, head and neck, liver or kidney cancer.

V and J are TRBV9 and TRBJ1-2; TRBD1 agrees at 10 bases. The CDR3 is 18 residues long. Unmatched junction bases numbered 9, after V lost 0 bases and J lost 1 base. The V gene's germline CDR1 is SGDLS and CDR2 YYNGEE. The CDR3 protein is CASSVADAGTGDNYGYTF. The CDR3, as DNA: TGTGCCAGCAGCGTAGCAGACGCCGGGACAGGGGATAACTATGGCTACACCTTC. Variable domain in full (rest from reference TRBV9 and TRBJ1-2): DSGVTQTPKHLITATGQRVTLRCSPRSGDLSVYWYQQSLDQGLQFLIQYYNGEERAKGNILERFSAQQFPDLHSELNLSSLELGDSALYFCASSVADAGTGDNYGYTFGSGTRLTVV.

The V gene is TRBV5-4, the J gene TRBJ2-7; 9 bases align to TRBD1. Germline V gene data show CDR1 as SGHNT and CDR2 as YYREEE (reference sequence). V shed 3 bases and J 4 bases; nucleotides not matched to a gene: 5. The CDR3 is 14 amino acids. As DNA, the CDR3 is TGTGCCAGCAGCTCACCGGGACAGGGTTACGAGCAGTACTTC. Amino acids: CASSSPGQGYEQYF.

The chain carries TRBV27 and TRBJ1-1; D remains unclear. V was shortened by 5 bases and J by 4 bases, with 14 bases between the two germline ends. From germline, CDR1 is MNHEY and CDR2 SMNVEV (reference sequence). This CDR3 is 14 amino acids long. CDR3 sequence: CASSPWEKGTEAFF. The CDR3 DNA is TGTGCCAGCAGTCCCTGGGAGAAGGGCACTGAAGCTTTCTTT.

The gene calls are TRBV6-1 and TRBJ1-2; 10 nucleotides line up with TRBD1. CDR1 and CDR2 from the germline V gene are MNHNS and SASEGT. CDR3 size: 15 residues. J lost 2 bases, V lost 6 bases, and 6 bases had no gene match. CDR3 bases: TGTGCCAGCAGCCGAGACAGGGGGCTGAACTATGGCTACACCTTC. It encodes CASSRDRGLNYGYTF.

This chain links TRBV5-1 with TRBJ1-2; no reliable D call. Germline CDR1 reads SGHRS; CDR2 reads YFSETQ. V lost 4 bases and J 0 bases, leaving 16 bases between the germline ends. The CDR3 is made up of 16 amino acids. Written as DNA, the CDR3 is TGCGCCAGCAGCCAAACCGCGGGCGGAACTAACTATGGCTACACCTTC. It translates to CASSQTAGGTNYGYTF. Using reference TRBV5-1 and TRBJ1-2 for the parts outside the CDR3, the full variable domain is KAGVTQTPRYLIKTRGQQVTLSCSPISGHRSVSWYQQTPGQGLQFLFEYFSETQRNKGNFPGRFSGRQFSNSRSEMNVSTLELGDSALYLCASSQTAGGTNYGYTFGSGTRLTVV.

This clone was counted a single time. The rearrangement joins TRBV25-1 to TRBJ2-4; D is unresolved. CDR1 and CDR2 from the germline V gene are MGHDK and SYGVNS. This CDR3 contains 15 residues. V was trimmed by 4 bases and J by 0 bases, leaving 10 bases between them. CDR3 in amino acids: CASSGRLLAKNIQYF. In DNA, the CDR3 is TGTGCCAGCAGTGGCCGGCTACTAGCCAAAAACATTCAGTACTTC.

The chain employs TRBV13 and TRBJ2-1, with D uncertain. Germline V gives CDR1 PRHDT, CDR2 FYEKMQ (reference sequence). The CDR3 spans 12 residues. Trimming left V 5 bases short and J 6 bases short, with 8 bases between. The DNA for the CDR3 is TGTGCCAGCAGCGACACTCTCAATGAGCAGTTCTTC. Residues: CASSDTLNEQFF.

This clone has a single count. This rearrangement joins TRBV6-1 to TRBJ2-1; the D is unclear. The germline V and J ends were trimmed by 5 bases and 10 bases, with 15 bases remaining between them. This CDR3 has 13 amino acids. The germline V gene has CDR1 MNHNS and CDR2 SASEGT. CDR3 sequence reads: CASSSPSRKEQFF. In nucleotides, the CDR3 is TGTGCCAGCAGTTCCCCATCTAGGAAAGAGCAGTTCTTC.

The chain uses TRBV6-5 and TRBJ1-2, with D tentatively TRBD1 (5 bases). The CDR3 totals 15 residues. CDR1 and CDR2 (germline): MNHEY, SVGAGI. Trimming took off 0 bases at V and 4 bases at J, with 12 bases between the two ends. CDR3 sequence: CASSYSGGGSYGYTF. The CDR3 DNA reads as TGTGCCAGCAGTTACTCGGGGGGAGGGAGCTATGGCTACACCTTC.

This clone was counted between two and nine times. V gene TRBV18 combines with J gene TRBJ1-5; no firm D call. The CDR3 is 13 amino acids. V was trimmed by 7 bases and J by 1 base, leaving 8 bases between them. Germline assignment: CDR1 KGHSH and CDR2 LQKENI. CDR3 residues: CASFSASNQPQHF. The CDR3 DNA follows: TGTGCCAGCTTCTCGGCAAGCAATCAGCCCCAGCATTTT.

This rearrangement joins TRBV28 to TRBJ2-1; the match to TRBD1 covers 10 bases. With 7 bases clipped from V and 6 bases from J, the junction kept 9 bases outside the gene matches. Germline CDR1 reads MDHEN; CDR2 reads SYDVKM. This CDR3 has 15 amino acids. The CDR3 region has the DNA TGTGCCAGCACGACCTCGGGACAGGGGTTCAATGAGCAGTTCTTC. Protein: CASTTSGQGFNEQFF.

The chain couples TRBV5-1 to TRBJ2-1; TRBD2 agrees at 8 bases. J lost 7 bases, V lost 4 bases, and 4 bases had no gene match. This CDR3 comprises 13 residues. The germline V gene encodes CDR1 SGHRS and CDR2 YFSETQ. The CDR3: CASSPPGGNEQFF. DNA of the CDR3: TGCGCCAGCAGCCCGCCGGGGGGGAATGAGCAGTTCTTC. Complete variable domain (other parts from reference TRBV5-1 and TRBJ2-1): KAGVTQTPRYLIKTRGQQVTLSCSPISGHRSVSWYQQTPGQGLQFLFEYFSETQRNKGNFPGRFSGRQFSNSRSEMNVSTLELGDSALYLCASSPPGGNEQFFGPGTRLTVL.

The rearrangement joins TRBV6-5 to TRBJ2-7, with TRBD2 as a possible D gene (6 bases). V was shortened by 6 bases and J by 5 bases, with 20 bases between the two germline ends. Germline V gene sequence: CDR1 MNHEY, CDR2 SVGAGI. This CDR3 comprises 15 residues. CDR3 sequence (DNA): TGTGCCAGCAGGGACGCCACTGGGAGGCGAGACGAGCAGTACTTC. This encodes CASRDATGRRDEQYF.

J is TRBJ2-5 and V is TRBV6-1; 7 positions agree with TRBD1. CDR1 and CDR2 (germline): MNHNS, SASEGT. V lost 4 bases to trimming and J lost 5 bases; unmatched junction nucleotides: 7. CDR3 length equals 14 residues. CDR3 sequence: CASSATGLVETQYF. The DNA for the CDR3 is TGTGCCAGCAGTGCGACAGGGTTGGTGGAGACCCAGTACTTC.

Comments on this clone: The same CDR3 is also encoded by other DNA sequences in this sample. The V call is TRBV6-4, the J call TRBJ1-2, with 7 bases identical to TRBD1. The CDR3 is made up of 14 amino acids. Germline V CDR1 and CDR2: MRHNA, SNTAGT. V trimming: 6 bases; J trimming: 7 bases; junction bases outside the gene matches: 11. The CDR3 coding sequence is TGTGCCAGCAGCCTAGGGCAGGGGGTTGGTGGCTACACCTTC. It translates to CASSLGQGVGGYTF.

In regard to this clone: Germline is not matched at one junction end, which may reflect a read error. This sample includes further DNA sequences coding for the same CDR3. V usage is TRBV2 and J usage is TRBJ1-4; D is undetermined. The CDR3 runs 12 residues. The germline CDR1 and CDR2 sequences are SNHLY and FYNNEI. CDR3 protein: CASKQTNEKLFF. In nucleotides, the CDR3 is TGTGCCAGCAAACAGACTAATGAAAAACTATTTTTT.

The chain couples TRBV23-1 to TRBJ2-7; D is possibly TRBD1 or TRBD2 (5 bases each). TRBV23-1 is noted as an ORF with a role that remains uncertain. Trimming removed 7 bases from V and 6 bases from J, with 22 bases in between. The CDR3 spans 15 residues. CDR3 sequence reads: CASTQPGSRGTEQYF. The CDR3, as DNA: TGCGCCAGCACCCAGCCGGGGTCTAGGGGAACCGAGCAGTACTTC.

The V gene is TRBV5-1, the J gene TRBJ2-1; possibly TRBD2 for D (5 bases). Germline CDR1 and CDR2: SGHRS and YFSETQ. Trimming stripped 4 bases from V and 1 base from J, with 12 bases between. This CDR3 spans 15 amino acids. CDR3 protein: CASSPQPGSYNEQFF. The CDR3, as DNA: TGCGCCAGCAGCCCCCAACCGGGGTCCTACAATGAGCAGTTCTTC.

The chain has TRBV18 and TRBJ2-7; 11 bases line up with TRBD1. Germline CDR1 reads KGHSH; CDR2 reads LQKENI. The J segment lost 3 bases and the V segment lost 2 bases, leaving 6 bases of the junction unmatched. The CDR3 is made up of 16 amino acids. The CDR3 is CASSPFGTGGVYEQYF. CDR3 coding DNA: TGTGCCAGCTCACCATTCGGGACAGGGGGGGTCTACGAGCAGTACTTC.

The gene calls are TRBV11-2 and TRBJ2-3; tentative D call: TRBD2 (5 bases). Germline V gene sequence: CDR1 SGHAT, CDR2 FQNNGV. Trimming stripped 6 bases from V and 0 bases from J, with 10 bases between. CDR3 length: 14 amino acids. The CDR3 is CASSRTVSTDTQYF. The CDR3 nucleotides are TGTGCCAGCAGTCGGACTGTAAGCACAGATACGCAGTATTTT.

This clone was detected a few times. The gene calls are TRBV7-6 and TRBJ2-3; no definite D call. The V gene lost 2 bases and the J gene lost 5 bases, with 8 bases spanning the gap. Germline values: CDR1 SGHVS, CDR2 FNYEAQ. The length of the CDR3 is 13 residues. CDR3: CASSLMVEDTQYF. The CDR3 coding sequence is TGTGCCAGCAGCTTAATGGTAGAAGATACGCAGTATTTT.

The rearrangement joins TRBV4-1 to TRBJ2-7, with TRBD1 matching over 7 bases. The germline V gene encodes CDR1 MGHRA and CDR2 YSYEKL. This CDR3 region has 15 residues. Losses at the gene ends were 4 bases for V and 2 bases for J; bases not matched to a gene: 8. CDR3 sequence (DNA): TGCGCCAGCAGCCCCCTCTTAGGGGGCCCCTACGAGCAGTACTTC. Translated, it gives CASSPLLGGPYEQYF.

This chain connects TRBV7-3 to TRBJ2-2; D perhaps matches TRBD2 (5 bases). CDR1 is SGHTA and CDR2 is FQGTGA in the germline V gene. The V end lost 5 bases, the J end lost 0 bases, and 13 bases lay between the germline ends. CDR3 length: 16 amino acids. CDR3 region: CASSPQRTANTGELFF. In DNA form, the CDR3 reads TGTGCCAGCAGCCCGCAGCGGACGGCGAACACCGGGGAGCTGTTTTTT.

This clone was found a few times. The rearrangement uses TRBV19 and TRBJ1-4, with 8 positions matching TRBD1. CDR3 length: 15 residues. Losses at the gene ends were 4 bases for V and 8 bases for J; bases not matched to a gene: 9. The germline CDR1 and CDR2 sequences are LNHDA and SQIVND (reference sequence). This chain's CDR3 is CASSSQQGVREKLFF. CDR3 bases: TGTGCCAGTAGTAGCCAACAGGGGGTCCGGGAAAAACTGTTTTTT.

The chain uses TRBV1 and TRBJ2-3; TRBD2, as called in the table, went unchecked against the DNA. TRBV1 is tagged as a pseudogene. This CDR3 is 20 amino acids long. The CDR3: CTSSQERRGTSLGFVGTQYF. The CDR3 coding sequence is TGCACCAGCAGCCAAGAGAGGAGGGGAACTTCTTTAGGGTTCGTGGGTACGCAGTATTTT.